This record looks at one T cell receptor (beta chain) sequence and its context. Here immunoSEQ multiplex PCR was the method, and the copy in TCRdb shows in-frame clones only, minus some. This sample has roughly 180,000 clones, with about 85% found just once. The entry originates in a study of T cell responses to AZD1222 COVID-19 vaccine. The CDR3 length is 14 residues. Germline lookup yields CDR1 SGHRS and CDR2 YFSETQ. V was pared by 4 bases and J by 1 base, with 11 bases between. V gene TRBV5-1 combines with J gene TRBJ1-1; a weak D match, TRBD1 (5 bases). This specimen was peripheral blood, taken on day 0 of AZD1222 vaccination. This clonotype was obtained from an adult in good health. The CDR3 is CASSQGTANTEAFF. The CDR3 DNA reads TGCGCCAGCAGCCAAGGGACGGCGAACACTGAAGCTTTCTTT.